The 5 T cell receptor beta chains listed next were all sequenced from one sample in a study of PD-1 blockade in classical Hodgkin lymphoma. Assay: immunoSEQ multiplex PCR; the TCRdb copy retains only in-frame clones and omits some. The sample has 90,000 to 95,000 clones, 89% seen once. Each and every patient relapsed after autologous stem cell transplantation, and patients got differing brentuximab vedotin exposure. The source was peripheral blood mononuclear cells (PBMCs), collected before the second cycle of nivolumab. Receptors were obtained from a human donor with classical Hodgkin lymphoma.

This clone showed up just a few times. A junction boundary mismatches the germline segment, possibly from a read error. CDR3 sequence: CAWSTSYQPQHF. The CDR3 DNA is TGTGCCTGGTCAACTAGCTATCAGCCCCAGCATTTT. The chain uses TRBV30 and TRBJ1-5; D remains unclear. The CDR3 has 12 residues. Germline CDR1 is GTSNPN and CDR2 is SVGIG (reference sequence).

This clone was seen a few times. In nucleotides, the CDR3 is TGTGCCAGCAGCTTGAATCCTTCCCGGGGAATATATGGCAATCAGCCCCAGCATTTT. Translation: CASSLNPSRGIYGNQPQHF. The chain couples TRBV5-8 to TRBJ1-5, with D unresolved. Trimming removed 1 base at V and 2 bases at J, with 22 bases between. The CDR3 loop spans 19 amino acids. CDR1 and CDR2 (germline): SGHTS, YDEGEE.

This chain joins TRBV2 and TRBJ2-5, with TRBD2 matching over 10 bases. The CDR3 consists of 16 residues. Germline V gene lookup returns CDR1 SNHLY and CDR2 FYNNEI. Germline trimming cut 8 bases from V and 3 bases from J; bases unmatched to any gene: 12. The CDR3 here is CASGPSRGLAEETQYF. As DNA, the CDR3 is TGTGCCAGCGGCCCGAGTCGAGGACTAGCGGAAGAGACCCAGTACTTC.

This clone was detected once. The chain is built from TRBV9 and TRBJ2-7; 7 bases map to TRBD2. Losses at the gene ends were 3 bases for V and 2 bases for J; bases not matched to a gene: 8. The CDR3 loop spans 15 amino acids. CDR1 is SGDLS and CDR2 is YYNGEE in the germline V gene. The CDR3 loop reads CASSASGASTYEQYF. CDR3 bases: TGTGCCAGCAGCGCTAGCGGCGCCTCTACCTACGAGCAGTACTTC.

The CDR3: CASGLLRGQETQYF. CDR3 DNA: TGCGCCAGCGGCCTTCTGAGGGGCCAAGAGACCCAGTACTTC. The chain uses TRBV5-1 and TRBJ2-5; the D call may be TRBD1 or TRBD2 (5 bases each). The V end lost 7 bases, the J end lost 1 base, and 14 bases lay between the germline ends. Germline V CDR1 and CDR2: SGHRS, YFSETQ. CDR3 length: 14 residues.